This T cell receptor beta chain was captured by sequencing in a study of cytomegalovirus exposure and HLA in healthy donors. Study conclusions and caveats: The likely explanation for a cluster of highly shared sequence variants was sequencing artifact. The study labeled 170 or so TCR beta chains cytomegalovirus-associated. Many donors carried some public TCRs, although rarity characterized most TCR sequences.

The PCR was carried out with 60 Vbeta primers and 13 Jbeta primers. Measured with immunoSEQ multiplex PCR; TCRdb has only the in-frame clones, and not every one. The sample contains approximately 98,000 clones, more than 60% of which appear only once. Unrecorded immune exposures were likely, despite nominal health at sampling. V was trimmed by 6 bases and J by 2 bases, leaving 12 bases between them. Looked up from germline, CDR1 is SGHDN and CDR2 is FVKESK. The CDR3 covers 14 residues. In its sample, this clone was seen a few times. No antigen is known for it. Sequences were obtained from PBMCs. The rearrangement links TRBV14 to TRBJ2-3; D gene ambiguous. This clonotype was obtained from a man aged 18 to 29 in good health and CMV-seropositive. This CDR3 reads CASSRQLHTDTQYF. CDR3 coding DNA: TGTGCCAGCAGTCGACAACTCCACACAGATACGCAGTATTTT.